The 13 T cell receptor beta chains below come from one sample, sequenced in a study of blood T cell repertoires in COVID-19. Sequencing was performed with immunoSEQ multiplex PCR; in TCRdb, only in-frame clones are kept and a portion is missing. The sample contains about 240,000 clones, 75% to 90% of which appear only once. The specimen was peripheral blood. Every receptor here comes from a woman aged 55-69 years with active or convalescent COVID-19.

The gene calls are TRBV28 and TRBJ2-1; TRBD1 matches 10 bases. V shed 6 bases, J shed 2 bases, and the junction held 7 bases outside the gene matches. The CDR3 has 16 amino acids. Germline lookup yields CDR1 MDHEN and CDR2 SYDVKM. DNA of the CDR3: TGTGCCAGCAGGCCGACAGGGGGCAAAACCTACAATGAGCAGTTCTTC. Translating it yields CASRPTGGKTYNEQFF.

The chain is built from TRBV27 and TRBJ1-6; D not resolved. CDR3 length: 13 residues. Per germline, CDR1 MNHEY and CDR2 SMNVEV (reference sequence). Trimming removed 8 bases from V and 10 bases from J, with 15 bases in between. The CDR3 DNA is TGTGCCAGCGGGTCGGGGTATGGGTCACCCCTCCACTTT. Translation: CASGSGYGSPLHF.

This chain connects TRBV5-5 to TRBJ1-2; possible D gene TRBD1, 5 bases. Germline CDR1 and CDR2: SGHKS and YYEKEE (reference sequence). This CDR3 region has 15 residues. V was pared by 0 bases and J by 7 bases, with 16 bases between. The CDR3 protein is CASSLGSGVPIGYTF. The CDR3 DNA is TGTGCCAGCAGCTTGGGCTCGGGGGTCCCTATTGGCTACACCTTC.

This sequence joins TRBV9 and TRBJ2-1; tentatively, D is TRBD2 (5 bases). The CDR3 totals 15 residues. Deletions cut 4 bases from V and 2 bases from J, with 13 bases between. Germline V lookup: CDR1 SGDLS, CDR2 YYNGEE. The chain's CDR3 is CASSPSGMTYNEQFF. The CDR3 coding sequence is TGTGCCAGCAGCCCCAGCGGAATGACCTACAATGAGCAGTTCTTC.

V usage is TRBV5-1 and J usage is TRBJ2-3, with D possibly TRBD1 on 5 matching bases. The V and J ends lost 1 base and 3 bases respectively, with 15 bases between them. The germline CDR1 and CDR2 sequences are SGHRS and YFSETQ. The CDR3 loop spans 16 amino acids. The CDR3 protein is CASSLLGQTLTDTQYF. The DNA of the CDR3 is TGCGCCAGCAGCTTGTTGGGGCAGACGCTGACAGATACGCAGTATTTT.

V gene TRBV10-3 combines with J gene TRBJ2-5, with a possible D match to TRBD2 (6 bases). This CDR3 comprises 15 residues. The ends were cut back, 3 bases at V and 2 bases at J, with 13 bases in the middle. Germline CDR1 ENHRY, CDR2 SYGVKD. CDR3 protein: CAISDNGGIQETQYF. The CDR3 DNA is TGTGCCATCAGTGATAACGGAGGGATTCAAGAGACCCAGTACTTC.

This sequence joins TRBV24-1 and TRBJ1-2; 9 bases are a match to TRBD1. Germline assignment: CDR1 KGHDR and CDR2 SFDVKD. V trimming: 9 bases; J trimming: 3 bases; junction bases outside the gene matches: 13. The CDR3 runs to 16 residues. In nucleotides, the CDR3 is TGTGCCACCTTGGAGACAGGGGGTATTCCGGACTATGGCTACACCTTC. Amino acids: CATLETGGIPDYGYTF.

As concerns this clone: Other DNA sequences in the sample encode the same CDR3. The chain uses TRBV11-3 and TRBJ1-1; D gene unclear. Germline V gene sequence: CDR1 SGHNT, CDR2 YENEEA. Trimming cost V 1 base and J 1 base, with 4 bases left between them. CDR3 length equals 13 residues. DNA for the CDR3: TGTGCCAGCAGCTTAGTCCGGAACACTGAAGCTTTCTTT. It encodes CASSLVRNTEAFF.

This clone turned up a few times. This chain connects TRBV7-8 to TRBJ1-2; 10 bases align to TRBD1. From germline, CDR1 is SGHVS and CDR2 FQNEAQ. The CDR3 extends over 14 amino acids. Unmatched junction bases numbered 6, after V lost 5 bases and J lost 6 bases. The CDR3 sequence is CASSPGQGHNGYTF. The CDR3, as DNA: TGTGCCAGCAGCCCGGGACAGGGGCACAATGGCTACACCTTC. The full variable domain, in which reference TRBV7-8 and TRBJ1-2 provide the parts outside the CDR3, is GAGVSQSPRYKVAKRGQDVALRCDPISGHVSLFWYQQALGQGPEFLTYFQNEAQLDKSGLPSDRFFAERPEGSVSTLKIQRTQQEDSAVYLCASSPGQGHNGYTFGSGTRLTVV.

The CDR3 DNA reads TGTGCCAGCAGTGTAGGGACAGGGAGTCAGCCCCAGCATTTT. Protein: CASSVGTGSQPQHF. This sequence joins TRBV2 and TRBJ1-5, with 9 bases aligning to TRBD1. After removal of 4 bases from V and 6 bases from J, the junction contained 4 bases not matched to a gene. This CDR3 has 14 amino acids. Germline lookup yields CDR1 SNHLY and CDR2 FYNNEI.

This rearrangement joins TRBV11-2 to TRBJ1-1, with 11 bases that match TRBD1. V lost 2 bases, J lost 10 bases, and 9 bases stayed unmatched. The CDR3 runs 15 residues. In germline, CDR1 is SGHAT, CDR2 FQNNGV. The CDR3 sequence is CASSLRGTGGTIAFF. The CDR3 DNA is TGTGCCAGCAGCTTAAGGGGGACAGGGGGTACTATAGCTTTCTTT.

V and J are TRBV18 and TRBJ1-4, with D hard to call. The V gene lost 2 bases and the J gene lost 6 bases, with 10 bases spanning the gap. This CDR3 comprises 14 residues. Germline V gene sequence: CDR1 KGHSH, CDR2 LQKENI. The CDR3 bases are TGTGCCAGCTCACCAGGAGGGAACTATGAAAAACTGTTTTTT. This sequence encodes CASSPGGNYEKLFF. Based on the CDR3 plus reference TRBV18 and TRBJ1-4, the full variable domain is NAGVMQNPRHLVRRRGQEARLRCSPMKGHSHVYWYRQLPEEGLKFMVYLQKENIIDESGMPKERFSAEFPKEGPSILRIQQVVRGDSAAYFCASSPGGNYEKLFFGSGTQLSVL.

This clone was picked up a small number of times. The chain uses TRBV7-8 and TRBJ1-1; TRBD1 matches at 7 bases. Per the germline V gene, CDR1 is SGHVS and CDR2 is FQNEAQ. V was clipped by 5 bases and J by 1 base; unmatched bases: 7. CDR3 length equals 15 residues. The CDR3 nucleotides are TGTGCCAGCAGCCCACGGACAGGACAGAACACTGAAGCTTTCTTT. As protein: CASSPRTGQNTEAFF.